The 27 T cell receptor beta chains presented below share a single source sample, sequenced in a study of blood T cell repertoires in COVID-19. Generated by immunoSEQ multiplex PCR, the TCRdb table keeps only in-frame clones and is missing some. The table lists around 100,000 clones, 70% to 85% of them singletons, with roughly 22% in the top ten. Sequencing input: peripheral blood. The receptors were sampled from a human donor in a cohort sampled during active COVID-19.

This clone showed up just once. The rearrangement uses TRBV10-2 and TRBJ2-1; D remains ambiguous. The germline CDR1 and CDR2 sequences are WSHSY and SAAADI. Trimming took 1 base from V and 5 from J, leaving 18 bases between them. The length of the CDR3 is 17 residues. CDR3 nucleotide sequence: TGCGCCAGCAGTGAGTATTTCGGCATGGGCAGCAACAATGAGCAGTTCTTC. Translating it yields CASSEYFGMGSNNEQFF.

This sequence joins TRBV27 and TRBJ2-7; D might be TRBD1 (6 bases). The CDR3 runs 13 residues. V was trimmed by 11 bases and J by 1 base, leaving 15 bases between them. The germline V gene has CDR1 MNHEY and CDR2 SMNVEV (reference sequence). DNA for the CDR3: TGTGCCTCCGCAGGGGCGAATTCCTACGAGCAGTACTTC. Amino acid sequence: CASAGANSYEQYF.

The J gene is TRBJ2-5, the V gene TRBV9; 9 bases are shared with TRBD1. This CDR3 is 15 amino acids long. CDR1 and CDR2 (germline): SGDLS, YYNGEE. V gave up 0 bases and J gave up 3 bases; unmatched junction bases: 3. In DNA, the CDR3 is TGTGCCAGCAGCGTAGTAGGACAGGGGAAAGAGACCCAGTACTTC. Its protein product is CASSVVGQGKETQYF.

The chain recombines TRBV3-1 (or the pseudogene TRBV3-2) with TRBJ2-5; weak D call: TRBD2 (5 bases). V was trimmed by 1 base and J by 2 bases, leaving 8 bases between them. The germline CDR1 and CDR2 sequences are LGHDT and YNNKEL (reference sequence). CDR3 size: 14 residues. Here the CDR3 reads CASSQVLVQETQYF. The CDR3 coding sequence is TGTGCCAGCAGCCAAGTACTAGTGCAAGAGACCCAGTACTTC.

J is TRBJ1-4 and V is TRBV3-1 (or the pseudogene TRBV3-2), with D unclear. This CDR3 region has 15 residues. The V and J ends lost 0 bases and 0 bases respectively, with 5 bases between them. The germline gives CDR1 LGHDT, CDR2 YNNKEL (reference sequence). The CDR3 is CASSQETTTNEKLFF. The CDR3 nucleotides are TGTGCCAGCAGCCAAGAGACAACAACTAATGAAAAACTGTTTTTT.

The V and J genes are TRBV7-9 and TRBJ2-6; tentative D call: TRBD1 (6 bases). Per the germline V gene, CDR1 is SEHNR and CDR2 is FQNEAQ (reference sequence). Trimming took 0 bases from V and 0 from J, leaving 12 bases between them. This CDR3 region has 18 residues. The CDR3 DNA is TGTGCCAGCAGCTTAGCCAGGGGTGGGCCCTCTGGGGCCAACGTCCTGACTTTC. This translates into CASSLARGGPSGANVLTF.

The chain is built from TRBV28 and TRBJ1-1; D is unclear. This CDR3 has 16 residues. The germline V gene encodes CDR1 MDHEN and CDR2 SYDVKM. The V gene lost 6 bases and the J gene lost 1 base, with 18 bases spanning the gap. CDR3 coding DNA: TGTGCCAGCAGCCTTATGGCGGCTGCCCAGAACACTGAAGCTTTCTTT. Translating it yields CASSLMAAAQNTEAFF.

The chain carries TRBV10-3 and TRBJ2-7; 8 positions agree with TRBD2. The germline gives CDR1 ENHRY, CDR2 SYGVKD. The CDR3 covers 14 residues. The trim removed 6 bases at V and 2 bases at J, leaving 6 bases unmatched. The CDR3 spells CAIRSPGGPYEQYF. The CDR3 DNA is TGTGCCATCAGATCCCCGGGGGGGCCCTACGAGCAGTACTTC.

This clone was picked up a small number of times. The gene calls are TRBV19 and TRBJ2-3, with no clear D. The CDR3 has 16 amino acids. The germline CDR1 and CDR2 sequences are LNHDA and SQIVND (reference sequence). V was shortened by 4 bases and J by 2 bases, with 16 bases between the two germline ends. DNA of the CDR3: TGTGCCAGTAGTAAGCCCCGTAACCTTGACACAGATACGCAGTATTTT. Encoded protein: CASSKPRNLDTDTQYF.

The chain couples TRBV18 to TRBJ1-6, with D possibly matching TRBD1 (6 bases). The CDR3 extends over 15 amino acids. V lost 2 bases to trimming and J lost 7 bases, with 12 bases between them. Germline V gene sequence: CDR1 KGHSH, CDR2 LQKENI. The CDR3 spells CASSPSRQDNSPLHF. The CDR3 DNA reads TGTGCCAGCTCACCATCTAGACAGGACAATTCACCCCTCCACTTT. Full variable domain (rest looked up from reference TRBV18 and TRBJ1-6): NAGVMQNPRHLVRRRGQEARLRCSPMKGHSHVYWYRQLPEEGLKFMVYLQKENIIDESGMPKERFSAEFPKEGPSILRIQQVVRGDSAAYFCASSPSRQDNSPLHFGNGTRLTVT.

This clone has just one count. The chain is built from TRBV28 and TRBJ1-4; D gene uncertain. Trimming shortened V by 6 bases and J by 12 bases, and 26 bases separated the two germline ends. Germline CDR1 MDHEN, CDR2 SYDVKM. The CDR3 runs to 16 residues. The CDR3 sequence is CASRSPRAGSKRELFF. The CDR3 DNA reads as TGTGCCAGCAGATCCCCTCGGGCAGGCTCGAAGAGGGAACTGTTTTTT.

The rearrangement joins TRBV27 to TRBJ1-6, with TRBD1 matching over 7 bases. Germline V gives CDR1 MNHEY, CDR2 SMNVEV (reference sequence). V was pared by 5 bases and J by 0 bases, with 10 bases of the junction left unmatched. This CDR3 is built from 18 residues. DNA of the CDR3: TGTGCCAGCAGTGGGAATCGACAGGGCGGCTCCTATAATTCACCCCTCCACTTT. Its translation is CASSGNRQGGSYNSPLHF.

This chain joins TRBV6-1 and TRBJ2-1, with a possible D match to TRBD1 (6 bases). The CDR3 spans 15 residues. V lost 3 bases, J lost 2 bases, and 11 bases lay in between. Per germline, CDR1 MNHNS and CDR2 SASEGT. DNA for the CDR3: TGTGCCAGCAGTGATACAGGGCTGCCCTACAATGAGCAGTTCTTC. Residues: CASSDTGLPYNEQFF.

CDR3 sequence: CAISPPTLNSGNTIYF. CDR3 DNA sequence: TGTGCCATCAGCCCCCCGACACTCAACTCTGGAAACACCATATATTTT. The rearrangement links TRBV10-3 to TRBJ1-3; D uncertain. CDR3 length equals 16 residues. The germline CDR1 and CDR2 sequences are ENHRY and SYGVKD. Trimming removed 6 bases at V and 0 bases at J, with 15 bases between.

V is TRBV5-1 and J is TRBJ2-5; 7 bases fit TRBD2. Germline V gene lookup returns CDR1 SGHRS and CDR2 YFSETQ. Trimming took 0 bases from V and 1 from J; bases not matched to a gene: 0. The CDR3 extends over 14 amino acids. CDR3 loop: CASSLGGGQETQYF. The CDR3 DNA is TGCGCCAGCAGCTTGGGCGGGGGCCAAGAGACCCAGTACTTC.

The CDR3 bases are TGTGCCAGCAGCTTGCAAGCGGAAACCGGGGAGCTGTTTTTT. Translated, it gives CASSLQAETGELFF. This chain connects TRBV7-9 to TRBJ2-2; a possible D gene is TRBD2 (5 bases). The CDR3 spans 14 residues. V lost 3 bases and J lost 5, with 10 bases in between. CDR1 and CDR2 (germline): SEHNR, FQNEAQ (reference sequence).

The chain has TRBV6-5 and TRBJ1-4, with no clear D. Trimming stripped 9 bases from V and 0 bases from J, with 11 bases between. This CDR3 contains 14 residues. CDR1 and CDR2 (germline): MNHEY, SVGAGI. The CDR3 loop reads CASKTDTTNEKLFF. CDR3 nucleotide sequence: TGTGCCAGTAAAACAGACACAACTAATGAAAAACTGTTTTTT.

This clone has only a few counts. This chain links TRBV5-4 with TRBJ2-7; tentatively, D is TRBD2 (5 bases). From germline, CDR1 is SGHNT and CDR2 YYREEE (reference sequence). The CDR3 length is 12 residues. Trimming removed 4 bases at V and 2 bases at J, with 7 bases between. The CDR3 reads CASSRGPYEQYF. In nucleotides, the CDR3 is TGTGCCAGCAGCCGAGGGCCCTACGAGCAGTACTTC.

Details on this clone: Compared with germline, one end of the junction differs, possibly owing to a read error. The V call is TRBV25-1, the J call TRBJ2-7; 11 bases map to TRBD2. This CDR3 has 12 amino acids. Germline V CDR1 and CDR2: MGHDK, SYGVNS. This CDR3 is CASSDGGLAASF. The CDR3 DNA sequence: TGTGCCAGCAGTGATGGGGGACTAGCGGCCTCCTTC.

This chain connects TRBV12-3 or TRBV12-4 to TRBJ1-1, with D possibly being TRBD1 (5 bases). The CDR3 spans 12 residues. V was shortened by 2 bases and J by 10 bases, with 11 bases between the two germline ends. The CDR3 protein is CASSLSWGGAFF. The CDR3 DNA sequence: TGTGCCAGCAGTTTATCATGGGGGGGAGCTTTCTTT.

The rearrangement links TRBV7-8 to TRBJ2-7; D possibly corresponds to TRBD2 (5 bases). The V and J ends lost 1 base and 6 bases respectively, with 7 bases between them. The CDR3 is 12 amino acids. Germline V gives CDR1 SGHVS, CDR2 FQNEAQ. DNA for the CDR3: TGTGCCAGCAGCTTAGGGGGAGCCGAGCAGTACTTC. Protein product: CASSLGGAEQYF. The variable domain in full, with the rest retrieved from reference TRBV7-8 and TRBJ2-7, is GAGVSQSPRYKVAKRGQDVALRCDPISGHVSLFWYQQALGQGPEFLTYFQNEAQLDKSGLPSDRFFAERPEGSVSTLKIQRTQQEDSAVYLCASSLGGAEQYFGPGTRLTVT.

The J gene is TRBJ1-1, the V gene TRBV6-5; 8 bases line up with TRBD1. The germline V gene encodes CDR1 MNHEY and CDR2 SVGAGI. The V gene end was trimmed by 8 bases and the J gene end by 1 base; junction bases not matched to a gene: 3. This CDR3 has 13 residues. The CDR3 sequence: CASWGTGNTEAFF. CDR3 DNA: TGTGCCAGCTGGGGGACAGGGAACACTGAAGCTTTCTTT.

The rearrangement links TRBV28 to TRBJ1-2, with 9 bases lining up with TRBD1. This CDR3 has 15 residues. Germline V CDR1 and CDR2: MDHEN, SYDVKM. The ends lost 2 bases at V and 10 bases at J; junction bases unmatched: 11. The CDR3 protein is CASSLNRGRSGYYTF. The CDR3 DNA is TGTGCCAGCAGTTTAAACAGGGGGCGAAGCGGGTACTACACCTTC.

The V call is TRBV14, the J call TRBJ2-1; 11 positions agree with TRBD2. The J segment lost 5 bases and the V segment lost 3 bases, leaving 6 bases of the junction unmatched. The germline V gene encodes CDR1 SGHDN and CDR2 FVKESK. This CDR3 contains 16 residues. In DNA form, the CDR3 reads TGTGCCAGCAGCCATTTAGCGGGGGGGCCTCACAATGAGCAGTTCTTC. As protein: CASSHLAGGPHNEQFF.

V gene TRBV19 combines with J gene TRBJ2-1; 7 bases align to TRBD1. The CDR3 consists of 14 residues. CDR1 and CDR2 from the germline V gene are LNHDA and SQIVND (reference sequence). V was clipped by 2 bases and J by 3 bases; unmatched bases: 1. The chain's CDR3 is CASSIQGDYNEQFF. The CDR3 bases are TGTGCCAGTAGTATACAGGGGGACTACAATGAGCAGTTCTTC.

The genes are TRBV7-8 and TRBJ1-6; D perhaps matches TRBD1 (6 bases). V was pared by 5 bases and J by 7 bases, with 18 bases between. The germline gives CDR1 SGHVS, CDR2 FQNEAQ. There are 16 residues in the CDR3. CDR3 in amino acids: CASSPRLRTANSPLHF. The CDR3 region has the DNA TGTGCCAGCAGCCCTCGTCTTAGGACAGCCAATTCACCCCTCCACTTT. The full variable domain, rest sourced from reference TRBV7-8 and TRBJ1-6, is GAGVSQSPRYKVAKRGQDVALRCDPISGHVSLFWYQQALGQGPEFLTYFQNEAQLDKSGLPSDRFFAERPEGSVSTLKIQRTQQEDSAVYLCASSPRLRTANSPLHFGNGTRLTVT.

This clone was counted ten times or more. The chain has TRBV10-2 and TRBJ1-4; 8 bases agree with TRBD1. CDR3 size: 15 residues. Germline V lookup: CDR1 WSHSY, CDR2 SAAADI. The junction had 4 bases not matched to a gene; V was cut back by 0 bases and J by 7 bases. DNA for the CDR3: TGCGCCAGCAGTGAGTCGACAGGGGCCGCTGAAAAACTGTTTTTT. This sequence encodes CASSESTGAAEKLFF.